Below, 12 T cell receptor beta chains from the same sample are listed, as sequenced in a study of patients and donors after allogeneic stem cell transplantation. TCRdb called the RT-PCR reads again in MiXCR, with one record for every CDR3 protein. The top ten clones hold 11% of a sample with 200,000 to 250,000 distinct CDR3 sequences, roughly two fifths of them seen once. The material sequenced was blood, either unsorted or a sorted T cell fraction (not recorded which). Receptor source: a human donor who was either an allogeneic HSCT recipient or a stem cell or donor lymphocyte infusion donor (not recorded which). It is not recorded whose cells these are; they may come from a transplant donor.

The DNA of the CDR3 is TGTGCCAGCAGTTATTCCCCCGACGAAAAACTGTTTTTT. This codes for CASSYSPDEKLFF. The gene calls are TRBV6-6 and TRBJ1-4; no clear D. The V gene lost 3 bases and the J gene lost 8 bases, with 10 bases spanning the gap. This CDR3 is built from 13 residues. Germline CDR1 MNHNY, CDR2 SVGAGI (reference sequence).

This chain connects TRBV6-6 to TRBJ2-7; maybe TRBD2 (6 bases). V lost 2 bases to trimming and J lost 6 bases, with 8 bases between them. CDR1 and CDR2 from the germline V gene are MNHNY and SVGAGI (reference sequence). CDR3 length equals 12 residues. The CDR3 sequence is CASSYGGSEQYF. The CDR3 DNA reads TGTGCCAGCAGTTACGGAGGGAGCGAGCAGTACTTC.

V is TRBV12-3 or TRBV12-4 and J is TRBJ2-1, with unresolved D. Trimming shortened V by 2 bases and J by 3 bases, and 11 bases separated the two germline ends. This CDR3 region has 15 residues. The CDR3 sequence: CASSLNQDLYNEQFF. CDR3 sequence (DNA): TGTGCCAGCAGTTTAAATCAGGACCTCTACAATGAGCAGTTCTTC.

In this sample, this clonotype turned up a few times. V usage is TRBV10-3 and J usage is TRBJ2-3, with TRBD2 matching 10 bases. CDR1 ENHRY and CDR2 SYGVKD come from the germline V gene. V dropped 4 bases and J dropped 4; count of bases not matched to a gene: 8. The CDR3 has 16 amino acids. The CDR3 reads CAISGASGGASDTQYF. Here the CDR3 DNA reads TGTGCCATCAGTGGCGCGAGCGGGGGGGCATCAGATACGCAGTATTTT.

The gene calls are TRBV18 and TRBJ2-2; no definite D call. The CDR3 contains 14 residues. Germline V gene lookup returns CDR1 KGHSH and CDR2 LQKENI. V lost 6 bases to trimming and J lost 0 bases, with 8 bases between them. CDR3 DNA sequence: TGTGCCAGCTCTATCAGAACGAACACCGGGGAGCTGTTTTTT. Amino acid sequence: CASSIRTNTGELFF.

This clonotype was seen more than once but under ten times. J is TRBJ1-1 and V is TRBV4-2, with 8 bases that match TRBD1. This CDR3 is built from 18 residues. Losses at the gene ends were 1 base for V and 6 bases for J; bases not matched to a gene: 16. The germline CDR1 and CDR2 sequences are LGHNA and YNFKEQ. Here the CDR3 DNA reads TGTGCCAGCAGCCAAGCCCCCAGGGGGCCTTCTTTTCTTGCTGAAGCTTTCTTT. Translated, it gives CASSQAPRGPSFLAEAFF.

This clonotype occurred once. The genes are TRBV5-1 and TRBJ2-7, with 11 positions matching TRBD2. The CDR3 covers 17 residues. CDR1 and CDR2 (germline): SGHRS, YFSETQ. The J segment lost 0 bases and the V segment lost 6 bases, leaving 11 bases of the junction unmatched. The CDR3 DNA sequence: TGCGCCAGCATCCCTGGACTAGCGGGTTATGACTCCTACGAGCAGTACTTC. As protein: CASIPGLAGYDSYEQYF.

J is TRBJ1-2 and V is TRBV12-5; 7 bases fit TRBD1. The CDR3 is made up of 16 amino acids. After removal of 0 bases from V and 2 bases from J, the junction contained 6 bases not matched to a gene. Looked up from germline, CDR1 is LGHNT and CDR2 is FRNRAP. CDR3 residues: CASGLVQGQKNYGYTF. For the CDR3, the DNA is TGTGCTAGTGGTTTGGTTCAGGGACAGAAAAACTATGGCTACACCTTC.

This clonotype was seen many times. The chain combines TRBV3-1 with TRBJ1-3; maybe TRBD1 (5 bases). Germline lookup yields CDR1 LGHDT and CDR2 YNNKEL (reference sequence). The CDR3 loop spans 17 amino acids. Trimming left V 0 bases short and J 2 bases short, with 14 bases between. This chain's CDR3 is CASSQDAVTGAGNTIYF. As DNA, the CDR3 is TGTGCCAGCAGCCAAGATGCCGTCACAGGCGCTGGAAACACCATATATTTT.

This clonotype was counted at least ten times. This chain connects TRBV27 to TRBJ1-5; no definite D call. Trimming removed 2 bases at V and 5 bases at J, with 7 bases between. The germline V gene has CDR1 MNHEY and CDR2 SMNVEV (reference sequence). The CDR3 runs 13 residues. DNA for the CDR3: TGTGCCAGCAGTTTACTGCGAGATCAGCCCCAGCATTTT. Translated, it gives CASSLLRDQPQHF.

The rearrangement uses TRBV5-1 and TRBJ2-5; D uncertain. Germline values: CDR1 SGHRS, CDR2 YFSETQ. The V end was cut by 1 base, the J end by 4 bases, with 5 bases between. This CDR3 comprises 12 residues. This chain's CDR3 is CASSLKGETQYF. CDR3 coding DNA: TGCGCCAGCAGCTTGAAGGGAGAGACCCAGTACTTC.

This clonotype has just a few counts. The chain joins TRBV12-3 or TRBV12-4 to TRBJ1-2; D call uncertain. CDR3 size: 13 residues. Deletions cut 1 base from V and 4 bases from J, with 7 bases between. The CDR3 loop is CASSLESGYGYTF. The CDR3 nucleotides read TGTGCCAGCAGTTTAGAATCAGGCTATGGCTACACCTTC.